Listed here are 28 T cell receptor beta chains from one sample, sequenced in a study of vaccination and CD4 T cells after COVID-19. Treatment noted: approximately 9-day PBMC culture with coronavirus spike peptide pools or control peptides (ViraFEST assay). Which antigens these TCRs recognize remains unknown. Sequence data for DNA of cultured CD4+ T cells were generated by the Oncomine TCR Beta short-read assay. MiXCR, run by TCRdb on the PCR reads, gives a single entry per CDR3 protein. The sample has roughly 25,000 distinct CDR3 sequences, about three fifths seen once. Input material: CD4+ T cells from blood, cultured in vitro. The source of these receptors is a human donor who had recovered from COVID-19.

This clonotype is categorized as medium-sized. The rearrangement links TRBV6-1 to TRBJ1-2; D is unclear. V lost 5 bases to trimming and J lost 6 bases, with 10 bases between them. The germline CDR1 and CDR2 sequences are MNHNS and SASEGT. The CDR3 contains 12 residues. CDR3 sequence reads: CASSPLVHGYTF. The DNA of the CDR3 is TGTGCCAGCAGTCCCCTCGTCCATGGCTACACCTTC.

This clonotype was counted once. This chain uses TRBV6-2 or TRBV6-3 with TRBJ1-5, with D hard to call. Deletions cut 2 bases from V and 6 bases from J, with 5 bases between. The CDR3 extends over 12 amino acids. Germline loops: CDR1 MNHEY, CDR2 SVGEGT. Here the CDR3 DNA reads TGTGCCAGCAGTTACGGCAGTCAGCCCCAGCATTTT. It translates to CASSYGSQPQHF.

This chain uses TRBV28 with TRBJ1-2; D gene uncertain. With 4 bases removed from V and 5 bases from J, the gap between germline ends came to 8 bases. The CDR3 runs to 12 residues. CDR1 and CDR2 from the germline V gene are MDHEN and SYDVKM. CDR3 DNA: TGTGCCAGCAGTTCAGGCCCGTATGGCTACACCTTC. It translates to CASSSGPYGYTF.

The chain combines TRBV6-2 or TRBV6-3 with TRBJ2-5, with 12 nucleotides matching TRBD2. The CDR3 sequence is 18 residues long. Per the germline V gene, CDR1 is MNHEY and CDR2 is SVGEGT. With 5 bases clipped from V and 4 bases from J, the junction kept 14 bases outside the gene matches. The CDR3 region has the DNA TGTGCCAGCAGTCTCGGACTAGCGGGACTTTTCACGGGAGAGACCCAGTACTTC. This codes for CASSLGLAGLFTGETQYF.

The chain links TRBV24-1 to TRBJ2-3; either TRBD1 or TRBD2 may supply D (5 bases each). This CDR3 has 15 residues. Germline CDR1 KGHDR, CDR2 SFDVKD. Deletions cut 5 bases from V and 2 bases from J, with 13 bases between. The CDR3 loop reads CATSVPGPFTDTQYF. The CDR3 coding sequence is TGTGCCACCAGTGTCCCGGGACCGTTCACAGATACGCAGTATTTT.

This clonotype has just a few counts. The V and J genes are TRBV20-1 and TRBJ2-5, with D possibly being TRBD2 (7 bases). The length of the CDR3 is 14 residues. The ends were cut back, 6 bases at V and 1 base at J, with 15 bases in the middle. Germline-derived CDR1 and CDR2 are DFQATT and SNEGSKA (reference sequence). The CDR3: CSARQGGGQETQYF. Written as DNA, the CDR3 is TGCAGTGCCCGCCAAGGGGGGGGCCAAGAGACCCAGTACTTC.

The chain joins TRBV27 to TRBJ1-2; D not certain. The germline V gene encodes CDR1 MNHEY and CDR2 SMNVEV (reference sequence). This CDR3 is 16 amino acids long. The V end lost 6 bases, the J end lost 0 bases, and 17 bases lay between the germline ends. The CDR3 DNA follows: TGTGCCAGCAGCCAGAGCTTGTGGCAGTCTAACTATGGCTACACCTTC. It encodes CASSQSLWQSNYGYTF.

The rearrangement joins TRBV11-2 to TRBJ2-5, with D hard to call. Germline V gene sequence: CDR1 SGHAT, CDR2 FQNNGV. The CDR3 is made up of 12 amino acids. Between the trimmed V and J ends, which lost 1 base and 2 bases, there was a span of 2 bases. This CDR3 is CASSLGQETQYF. In nucleotides, the CDR3 is TGTGCCAGCAGCTTAGGGCAAGAGACCCAGTACTTC. The full variable domain, completed using reference TRBV11-2 and TRBJ2-5, is EAGVAQSPRYKIIEKRQSVAFWCNPISGHATLYWYQQILGQGPKLLIQFQNNGVVDDSQLPKDRFSAERLKGVDSTLKIQPAKLEDSAVYLCASSLGQETQYFGPGTRLLVL.

The chain links TRBV5-5 to TRBJ2-3; 7 positions match TRBD2. Losses at the gene ends were 4 bases for V and 6 bases for J; bases not matched to a gene: 11. CDR1 SGHKS and CDR2 YYEKEE come from the germline V gene (reference sequence). The CDR3 sequence is 15 residues long. Here the CDR3 reads CASSPLSGIVDTQYF. The CDR3 nucleotides read TGTGCCAGCAGCCCACTCAGCGGGATCGTGGATACGCAGTATTTT. The entire variable domain, with the rest obtained from reference TRBV5-5 and TRBJ2-3, is as follows: DAGVTQSPTHLIKTRGQQVTLRCSPISGHKSVSWYQQVLGQGPQFIFQYYEKEERGRGNFPDRFSARQFPNYSSELNVNALLLGDSALYLCASSPLSGIVDTQYFGPGTRLTVL.

The chain carries TRBV6-1 and TRBJ1-3, with 7 bases fitting TRBD1. Trimming cost V 6 bases and J 0 bases; bases outside gene matches: 5. This CDR3 comprises 15 residues. Germline V gives CDR1 MNHNS, CDR2 SASEGT. CDR3 nucleotide sequence: TGTGCCAGCAGACCGGACAGGAGCTCTGGAAACACCATATATTTT. Translating gives CASRPDRSSGNTIYF.

The CDR3 DNA follows: TGTGCCAGCAGCTCTAGGCGTGAACCGATCTACGAGCAGTACTTC. It encodes CASSSRREPIYEQYF. The rearrangement links TRBV7-2 to TRBJ2-7, with D hard to call. With 4 bases removed from V and 3 bases from J, the gap between germline ends came to 16 bases. Germline V gene data show CDR1 as SGHTA and CDR2 as FQGNSA. The length of the CDR3 is 15 residues.

The V and J genes are TRBV24-1 and TRBJ2-3; 7 bases align to TRBD2. The CDR3 covers 16 residues. Germline CDR1 reads KGHDR; CDR2 reads SFDVKD. After removal of 4 bases from V and 0 bases from J, the junction contained 6 bases not matched to a gene. The CDR3 DNA reads TGTGCCACCAGTGACCCTAGCGGACGGAGCACAGATACGCAGTATTTT. It yields the protein CATSDPSGRSTDTQYF.

The chain joins TRBV20-1 to TRBJ2-2; D gene ambiguous. CDR1 and CDR2 from the germline V gene are DFQATT and SNEGSKA (reference sequence). V lost 1 base and J lost 1, with 16 bases in between. The CDR3 sequence is 17 residues long. DNA for the CDR3: TGCAGTGCTAGAGGTATTCGTGCAACGGGGAACACCGGGGAGCTGTTTTTT. Translated: CSARGIRATGNTGELFF.

V is TRBV28 and J is TRBJ1-2; TRBD1 is a possible D gene (6 bases). This CDR3 spans 14 amino acids. The V gene's germline CDR1 is MDHEN and CDR2 SYDVKM. The V gene lost 8 bases and the J gene lost 4 bases, with 17 bases spanning the gap. The CDR3 here is CASRTEPSFYGYTF. In DNA form, the CDR3 reads TGTGCCAGCCGGACAGAACCTTCATTCTATGGCTACACCTTC.

This clonotype is a singleton in its sample. The junction departs from the called germline gene at one end, perhaps through a read error. The genes are TRBV10-3 and TRBJ1-1; no clear D gene. Per the germline V gene, CDR1 is ENHRY and CDR2 is SYGVKD. The CDR3 contains 15 residues. DNA for the CDR3: TGTGCCATAAGTGAGTCTGGTGGGAGGAACACTGAAGCTTTCTTT. This encodes CAISESGGRNTEAFF.

The chain recombines TRBV7-2 with TRBJ2-7, with D unresolved. This CDR3 comprises 13 residues. V lost 0 bases and J 6 bases, leaving 9 bases between the germline ends. Germline loops: CDR1 SGHTA, CDR2 FQGNSA. CDR3 protein: CASSLALLGEQYF. CDR3 bases: TGTGCCAGCAGCTTAGCTCTCCTGGGCGAGCAGTACTTC.

V is TRBV20-1 and J is TRBJ1-3; D might be TRBD1 (5 bases). The V gene's germline CDR1 is DFQATT and CDR2 SNEGSKA (reference sequence). This CDR3 spans 17 amino acids. The V end lost 6 bases, the J end lost 4 bases, and 25 bases lay between the germline ends. In DNA form, the CDR3 reads TGCAGTGCCAGGCCCGGGCAGGGTAAACTCTCGGGAAACACCATATATTTT. This gives the protein CSARPGQGKLSGNTIYF.

This chain uses TRBV19 with TRBJ2-7; 8 bases are a match to TRBD1. The CDR3 consists of 18 residues. From germline, CDR1 is LNHDA and CDR2 SQIVND (reference sequence). J was trimmed by 0 bases and V by 3 bases; bases with no gene match: 13. CDR3: CASSMVGRGRHTSYEQYF. Here the CDR3 DNA reads TGTGCCAGTAGTATGGTTGGCAGGGGGCGACACACCTCCTACGAGCAGTACTTC.

This clonotype was detected a few times. The chain employs TRBV20-1 and TRBJ2-3, with 9 positions matching TRBD1. The CDR3 covers 13 residues. Germline CDR1 DFQATT, CDR2 SNEGSKA (reference sequence). CDR3 in DNA: TGCAGAGGGACAGGGAGACCGACAGATACGCAGTATTTT. Its translation is CRGTGRPTDTQYF.

Here the CDR3 DNA reads TGTGCCAGCAGTGTTGACAGCGGAGTTCAGCCCCAGCATTTT. It encodes CASSVDSGVQPQHF. The rearrangement uses TRBV6-1 and TRBJ1-5, with D maybe TRBD1 (5 bases). This CDR3 contains 14 residues. With 4 bases removed from V and 6 bases from J, the gap between germline ends came to 13 bases. CDR1 and CDR2 (germline): MNHNS, SASEGT.

This clonotype came up a few times. The chain has TRBV28 and TRBJ1-2; D is possibly TRBD1 (6 bases). V was cut by 5 bases and J by 4 bases, with 17 bases left in between. This CDR3 is built from 15 residues. CDR1 and CDR2 from the germline V gene are MDHEN and SYDVKM. As DNA, the CDR3 is TGTGCCAGCAGTGAATCAGGGGTCATGGGCTATGGCTACACCTTC. The encoded protein is CASSESGVMGYGYTF.

The V gene is TRBV10-3, the J gene TRBJ2-1, with D perhaps TRBD2 (5 bases). The CDR3 extends over 16 amino acids. Germline lookup yields CDR1 ENHRY and CDR2 SYGVKD. Trimming removed 0 bases from V and 6 bases from J, with 15 bases in between. This CDR3 is CAISESGVLWSNEQFF. In DNA form, the CDR3 reads TGTGCCATCAGTGAGTCCGGGGTTTTATGGAGCAATGAGCAGTTCTTC.

This sequence joins TRBV5-8 and TRBJ1-2; D might be TRBD1 (5 bases). Trimming took 2 bases from V and 2 from J, leaving 10 bases between them. The CDR3 covers 14 residues. CDR1 SGHTS and CDR2 YDEGEE come from the germline V gene. The CDR3 region has the DNA TGTGCCAGCAGCTTAACCGGGACGAACTATGGCTACACCTTC. This codes for CASSLTGTNYGYTF.

The chain links TRBV20-1 to TRBJ1-3, with 9 bases that match TRBD1. Germline CDR1 reads DFQATT; CDR2 reads SNEGSKA (reference sequence). The CDR3 extends over 17 amino acids. V lost 5 bases, J lost 0 bases, and 11 bases stayed unmatched. The CDR3 reads CSAAGTGRQSSGNTIYF. The CDR3 DNA reads TGCAGTGCTGCTGGGACAGGGAGACAAAGCTCTGGAAACACCATATATTTT.

The sample holds a few counts of this clonotype. The V gene is TRBV2, the J gene TRBJ1-2; unclear D gene. Germline CDR1 reads SNHLY; CDR2 reads FYNNEI. There are 12 residues in the CDR3. Trimming left V 4 bases short and J 5 bases short, with 8 bases between. CDR3 loop: CASSVVQYGYTF. The CDR3 DNA is TGTGCCAGCAGTGTGGTGCAGTATGGCTACACCTTC.

The chain combines TRBV7-2 with TRBJ1-5, with 12 bases aligning to TRBD1. Germline V lookup: CDR1 SGHTA, CDR2 FQGNSA. J gave up 6 bases and V 5 bases, and 5 bases lay outside the gene matches. This CDR3 contains 15 residues. CDR3 bases: TGTGCCAGCAGCCCCGGGACAGGGGGCAGTCAGCCCCAGCATTTT. It codes for CASSPGTGGSQPQHF.

The CDR3 sequence: CATSDSLAGGSYTQYF. The CDR3 DNA reads as TGTGCCACCAGTGACTCCCTAGCGGGAGGGAGTTATACGCAGTATTTT. V and J are TRBV24-1 and TRBJ2-3, with TRBD2 matching 12 bases. Germline CDR1 KGHDR, CDR2 SFDVKD. V dropped 4 bases and J dropped 7; count of bases not matched to a gene: 8. The CDR3 has 16 residues.

The V and J genes are TRBV11-2 and TRBJ2-5, with TRBD1 identical over 8 bases. From germline, CDR1 is SGHAT and CDR2 FQNNGV. This CDR3 has 17 residues. The J segment lost 1 base and the V segment lost 3 bases, leaving 10 bases of the junction unmatched. This CDR3 is CASSLGGTGSVQETQYF. CDR3 sequence (DNA): TGTGCCAGCAGCTTGGGCGGGACAGGAAGCGTCCAAGAGACCCAGTACTTC. The full variable domain, rest sourced from reference TRBV11-2 and TRBJ2-5, is EAGVAQSPRYKIIEKRQSVAFWCNPISGHATLYWYQQILGQGPKLLIQFQNNGVVDDSQLPKDRFSAERLKGVDSTLKIQPAKLEDSAVYLCASSLGGTGSVQETQYFGPGTRLLVL.